These 29 T cell receptor beta chains originate from one sample sequenced in a study of blood T cell repertoires in COVID-19. Data came from immunoSEQ multiplex PCR; TCRdb stores just in-frame clones and leaves some out. The sample carries under 100,000 clones, 81% recorded once. The source material was peripheral blood. These receptors came from a man at least 80 years old with active or convalescent COVID-19.

The chain is built from TRBV15 and TRBJ1-1, with D hard to call. Germline lookup yields CDR1 LNHNV and CDR2 YYDKDF (reference sequence). The V gene lost 1 base and the J gene lost 7 bases, with 13 bases spanning the gap. This CDR3 contains 14 residues. In nucleotides, the CDR3 is TGTGCCACCAGCAGAGCGGTAGCGAGTCATGAAGCTTTCTTT. Encoded protein: CATSRAVASHEAFF.

This chain links TRBV15 with TRBJ1-1, with D perhaps matching TRBD1 (6 bases). The CDR3 is 14 amino acids. V lost 0 bases and J 11 bases, leaving 16 bases between the germline ends. Per germline, CDR1 LNHNV and CDR2 YYDKDF (reference sequence). The CDR3 bases are TGTGCCACCAGCAGAGATCGGGACACCATAAGGGCTTTCTTT. Protein product: CATSRDRDTIRAFF.

This clone was picked up many times. The chain couples TRBV23-1 to TRBJ2-5; possible D gene TRBD2, 5 bases. TRBV23-1 is noted as an ORF with a role that remains uncertain. Between the trimmed V and J ends, which lost 2 bases and 4 bases, there was a span of 11 bases. CDR3 length equals 14 residues. CDR3 region: CASSQGVGRETQYF. DNA of the CDR3: TGCGCCAGCAGTCAAGGGGTGGGGAGAGAGACCCAGTACTTC.

The chain has TRBV7-2 and TRBJ1-4, with 10 bases matching TRBD1. Trimming at V came to 1 base and at J to 8 bases, leaving 4 bases not matched to a gene. The CDR3 loop spans 15 amino acids. Looked up from germline, CDR1 is SGHTA and CDR2 is FQGNSA. DNA for the CDR3: TGTGCCAGCAGCTTAGTTTCGGGACAGGGGGAAAAACTGTTTTTT. This codes for CASSLVSGQGEKLFF. Using reference TRBV7-2 and TRBJ1-4 for the parts outside the CDR3, the full variable domain is GAGVSQSPSNKVTEKGKDVELRCDPISGHTALYWYRQSLGQGLEFLIYFQGNSAPDKSGLPSDRFSAERTGGSVSTLTIQRTQQEDSAVYLCASSLVSGQGEKLFFGSGTQLSVL.

The chain carries TRBV10-3 and TRBJ2-2, with D maybe TRBD2 (6 bases). Deletions cut 6 bases from V and 0 bases from J, with 11 bases between. Germline CDR1 and CDR2: ENHRY and SYGVKD. This CDR3 is built from 15 residues. The CDR3 DNA sequence: TGTGCCATCAGCGCGGGACGGACGAACACCGGGGAGCTGTTTTTT. Protein: CAISAGRTNTGELFF.

The V gene is TRBV2, the J gene TRBJ1-5; the match to TRBD1 covers 7 bases. This CDR3 spans 13 amino acids. In germline, CDR1 is SNHLY, CDR2 FYNNEI. V was clipped by 6 bases and J by 7 bases; unmatched bases: 6. CDR3 coding DNA: TGTGCCAGCAGCGGGACAGTAGACCAGCCCCAGCATTTT. Amino acid sequence: CASSGTVDQPQHF.

The chain is built from TRBV7-3 and TRBJ2-7, with D maybe TRBD1 (7 bases). The V end lost 2 bases, the J end lost 2 bases, and 13 bases lay between the germline ends. Germline-derived CDR1 and CDR2 are SGHTA and FQGTGA. CDR3 length equals 15 residues. CDR3 sequence: CASSLGGTVTYEQYF. The CDR3 region has the DNA TGTGCCAGCAGCTTAGGGGGGACAGTAACCTACGAGCAGTACTTC.

The chain recombines TRBV11-2 with TRBJ2-3; 13 bases align to TRBD2. CDR3 length: 16 amino acids. The V and J ends lost 6 bases and 4 bases, in that order; junction bases with no gene match: 7. Germline-derived CDR1 and CDR2 are SGHAT and FQNNGV. The CDR3 protein is CASSKLAGGLADTQYF. Written as DNA, the CDR3 is TGTGCCAGCAGTAAACTAGCGGGGGGGCTTGCAGATACGCAGTATTTT.

This clone has a single count. The genes are TRBV5-1 and TRBJ2-7; D possibly corresponds to TRBD1 (6 bases). Trimming left V 4 bases short and J 4 bases short, with 18 bases between. The germline CDR1 and CDR2 sequences are SGHRS and YFSETQ. The CDR3 is made up of 15 amino acids. In nucleotides, the CDR3 is TGCGCCAGCAGCCAGGGACATCGTGATACGTACGAGCAGTACTTC. The encoded protein is CASSQGHRDTYEQYF.

Only a few counts were recorded for this clone. The DNA of the CDR3 is TGTGCCAGCAGCGCGCTCAAGACAGGAAACTATGGCTACACCTTC. Its protein product is CASSALKTGNYGYTF. This chain joins TRBV9 and TRBJ1-2; weak D call: TRBD1 (6 bases). The CDR3 extends over 15 amino acids. The germline V and J ends were trimmed by 3 bases and 2 bases, with 14 bases remaining between them. Germline V gene lookup returns CDR1 SGDLS and CDR2 YYNGEE.

V and J are TRBV7-9 and TRBJ1-2; 7 bases align to TRBD1. Looked up from germline, CDR1 is SEHNR and CDR2 is FQNEAQ (reference sequence). The CDR3 is made up of 16 amino acids. V lost 5 bases to trimming and J lost 3 bases; unmatched junction nucleotides: 12. The CDR3 protein is CASSLRSTGTDYGYTF. The CDR3 DNA follows: TGTGCCAGCAGCCTAAGATCGACCGGGACAGACTATGGCTACACCTTC.

This chain joins TRBV9 and TRBJ1-2; D is perhaps TRBD1 (5 bases). V was pared by 7 bases and J by 4 bases, with 11 bases between. The germline V gene has CDR1 SGDLS and CDR2 YYNGEE. The CDR3 contains 12 residues. The CDR3 loop is CASDGTGYGYTF. The CDR3 bases are TGTGCCAGCGATGGGACTGGCTATGGCTACACCTTC.

The rearrangement joins TRBV5-4 to TRBJ1-2; TRBD1 aligns across 8 bases. From germline, CDR1 is SGHNT and CDR2 YYREEE (reference sequence). The CDR3 contains 15 residues. J gave up 4 bases and V 2 bases, and 7 bases lay outside the gene matches. The DNA of the CDR3 is TGTGCCAGCAGCTTCGGGACAGGTGCTCCCTATGGCTACACCTTC. Its protein product is CASSFGTGAPYGYTF.

This clone was seen a handful of times. The CDR3 DNA follows: TGTGCCAGTAGAAGCAGGGGCACCGGGGAGCTGTTTTTT. It codes for CASRSRGTGELFF. V and J are TRBV19 and TRBJ2-2, with D possibly matching TRBD1 (6 bases). The CDR3 has 13 amino acids. Germline loops: CDR1 LNHDA, CDR2 SQIVND (reference sequence). V lost 6 bases to trimming and J lost 4 bases, with 9 bases between them.

The rearrangement joins TRBV6-5 to TRBJ1-5, with a tentative D call TRBD1 (6 bases). The CDR3 extends over 15 amino acids. V was cut by 10 bases and J by 6 bases, with 22 bases left in between. Per the germline V gene, CDR1 is MNHEY and CDR2 is SVGAGI. This CDR3 reads CATSEMGQNAQPQHF. CDR3 coding DNA: TGTGCCACCAGCGAGATGGGACAAAATGCTCAGCCCCAGCATTTT.

This clone was picked up a small number of times. This chain joins TRBV28 and TRBJ1-2; 9 bases agree with TRBD1. The CDR3 sequence is 14 residues long. The V gene's germline CDR1 is MDHEN and CDR2 SYDVKM. V was pared by 5 bases and J by 7 bases, with 8 bases of the junction left unmatched. This chain's CDR3 is CASSQRDRVIGYTF. DNA of the CDR3: TGTGCCAGCAGTCAAAGGGACAGGGTAATTGGCTACACCTTC.

This clone was observed once. The CDR3 DNA sequence: TGCGCCAGCAGCCGTGACACAGCCTCGTACACCTTC. Translation: CASSRDTASYTF. The chain has TRBV4-1 and TRBJ1-2; the D is unclear. CDR1 and CDR2 from the germline V gene are MGHRA and YSYEKL. The CDR3 sequence is 12 residues long. Between the trimmed V and J ends, which lost 4 bases and 11 bases, there was a span of 14 bases.

This clone was seen only once. V usage is TRBV7-9 and J usage is TRBJ2-1; D is unclear. Germline values: CDR1 SEHNR, CDR2 FQNEAQ (reference sequence). V lost 0 bases to trimming and J lost 4 bases, with 10 bases between them. CDR3 length: 15 amino acids. The CDR3 bases are TGTGCCAGCAGCTTAGCGGCTCAGATTTACAATGAGCAGTTCTTC. It specifies CASSLAAQIYNEQFF.

This clone has a single count. J is TRBJ1-6 and V is TRBV9, with TRBD1 identical over 9 bases. Germline CDR1 SGDLS, CDR2 YYNGEE. The CDR3 runs 16 residues. Trimming took 5 bases from V and 10 from J; bases not matched to a gene: 13. CDR3 coding DNA: TGTGCCAGCAGTTCCTCTGCGGGACAGGGAACATCACCCCTCCACTTT. It translates to CASSSSAGQGTSPLHF.

This rearrangement joins TRBV6-1 to TRBJ1-5, with 7 bases identical to TRBD1. This CDR3 spans 14 amino acids. Germline CDR1 is MNHNS and CDR2 is SASEGT. The trim removed 1 base at V and 5 bases at J, leaving 2 bases unmatched. The CDR3 region is CASSEVTGYQPQHF. CDR3 DNA: TGTGCCAGCAGTGAAGTGACAGGGTATCAGCCCCAGCATTTT.

This clone has more than one count but fewer than ten. The chain couples TRBV18 to TRBJ2-5; 8 bases are shared with TRBD1. V was clipped by 3 bases and J by 4 bases; unmatched bases: 4. The CDR3 contains 14 residues. Per germline, CDR1 KGHSH and CDR2 LQKENI. In DNA form, the CDR3 reads TGTGCCAGCTCACCGGGAGACAGGGGAGAGACCCAGTACTTC. This encodes CASSPGDRGETQYF. The full variable domain, its missing parts supplied by reference TRBV18 and TRBJ2-5, is NAGVMQNPRHLVRRRGQEARLRCSPMKGHSHVYWYRQLPEEGLKFMVYLQKENIIDESGMPKERFSAEFPKEGPSILRIQQVVRGDSAAYFCASSPGDRGETQYFGPGTRLLVL.

The V gene is TRBV28, the J gene TRBJ1-6, with TRBD1 matching 12 bases. The CDR3 extends over 15 amino acids. Germline assignment: CDR1 MDHEN and CDR2 SYDVKM. V was pared by 6 bases and J by 11 bases, with 8 bases of the junction left unmatched. The DNA of the CDR3 is TGTGCCAGCAGAACCGGGACAGGGGGCTTGGCACCCCTCCACTTT. Its protein product is CASRTGTGGLAPLHF.

The J gene is TRBJ1-5, the V gene TRBV28; D is unresolved. Deletions cut 5 bases from V and 4 bases from J, with 9 bases between. CDR3 length: 13 amino acids. Germline V CDR1 and CDR2: MDHEN, SYDVKM. The CDR3 DNA reads as TGTGCCAGCAGTCCAACAGATAATCAGCCCCAGCATTTT. Its translation: CASSPTDNQPQHF.

This sequence joins TRBV15 and TRBJ2-5; unclear D gene. CDR3 length: 13 amino acids. The V gene's germline CDR1 is LNHNV and CDR2 YYDKDF (reference sequence). V was pared by 1 base and J by 4 bases, with 7 bases between. The chain's CDR3 is CATSRARIETQYF. The CDR3 region has the DNA TGTGCCACCAGCAGAGCGCGGATAGAGACCCAGTACTTC.

This clone was seen just once. CDR3 coding DNA: TGCGCCAGCAGCCCTCTCGGTAGCAGGGCTTCTGAGACCCAGTACTTC. Translation gives CASSPLGSRASETQYF. V is TRBV5-1 and J is TRBJ2-5; D possibly corresponds to TRBD1 (5 bases). The CDR3 is 16 residues long. The germline V gene has CDR1 SGHRS and CDR2 YFSETQ. V was pared by 4 bases and J by 5 bases, with 21 bases between.

The J gene is TRBJ1-4, the V gene TRBV6-2 or TRBV6-3; 11 nucleotides match TRBD1. Germline V gives CDR1 MNHEY, CDR2 SVGEGT. The ends lost 4 bases at V and 8 bases at J; junction bases unmatched: 6. The CDR3 runs to 15 residues. CDR3 sequence (DNA): TGTGCCAGCAGTTTTCCGGGACAGGGGGAAGAAAAACTGTTTTTT. It translates to CASSFPGQGEEKLFF.

V usage is TRBV2 and J usage is TRBJ1-5; D uncertain. Germline V lookup: CDR1 SNHLY, CDR2 FYNNEI. V gave up 4 bases and J gave up 1 base, with 8 bases separating them. This CDR3 contains 14 residues. The CDR3 is CASSGERSNQPQHF. The CDR3 DNA is TGTGCCAGCAGTGGGGAGAGGAGCAATCAGCCCCAGCATTTT.

V and J are TRBV7-8 and TRBJ2-1, with 8 bases identical to TRBD1. The V gene end was trimmed by 4 bases and the J gene end by 6 bases; junction bases not matched to a gene: 8. The CDR3 spans 15 residues. Germline V gene data show CDR1 as SGHVS and CDR2 as FQNEAQ. The CDR3, as DNA: TGTGCCAGCAGCTCGAGGGACAGGACCTCCAATGAGCAGTTCTTC. Translation gives CASSSRDRTSNEQFF.

J is TRBJ2-7 and V is TRBV5-1; 10 bases fit TRBD1. CDR3 size: 16 residues. With V trimmed by 4 bases and J by 3 bases, 10 bases remained unmatched. CDR1 is SGHRS, CDR2 YFSETQ, per germline. Here the CDR3 reads CASSPSLGDRGYEQYF. In nucleotides, the CDR3 is TGCGCCAGCAGCCCCTCATTGGGGGACAGGGGCTACGAGCAGTACTTC.